This TCR beta chain was identified during a study of molecular identifiers for immune sequencing clone quantification. One entry per CDR3 protein results from TCRdb running MiXCR on the PCR reads. The sample has approximately 590,000 distinct CDR3 sequences; around 25% are singletons. This clonotype appeared a few times. This may arise from a read error, as a much more abundant clone is one base away. Because the CDR3 is missing its conserved closing phenylalanine or tryptophan, this is likely a read error. The CDR3 runs to 12 residues. Germline V gene sequence: CDR1 MNHEY, CDR2 SVGEGT. With 2 bases removed from V and 7 bases from J, the gap between germline ends came to 7 bases. Naive CD8 libraries were made from around 20,000 to 1,000,000 sorted cells, and they used 10%, 30% or 50% RNA. Naive CD8 T cells were FACS-sorted by CD8+CD4-CCR7+CD45RA+ markers.

The J gene is TRBJ2-3, the V gene TRBV6-2 or TRBV6-3, with no clear D. The sequence derives from a human donor in good health. Some libraries in this study had Jurkat cell RNA spiked in. Sequenced sample: naive CD8+ T cells from blood, with Jurkat cell RNA spiked in. Stated subset: FACS-sorted CD8+CD4-CCR7+CD45RA+ naive T cells. The CDR3 DNA reads as TGTGCCAGCAGTTACGGAGCATATACGCAGTATCTT. Translated, it gives CASSYGAYTQYL.